This entry lists 22 T cell receptor beta chains sequenced from one sample in a study of T cells in Graves' hyperthyroidism and ophthalmopathy (dated by TCRdb to the late 2010s). The receptor library was made with multiplex PCR. TCRdb lists the instrument as Illumina HiSeq 2000. TCR beta CDR3 regions were amplified from RNA transcripts. For the first round of RT-PCR on the TCR CDR3, the HTBI primer set was used together with the Qiagen OneStep RT-PCR kit. Clones were called with MiXCR by TCRdb after fastp trimmed the public reads at Q25, and only in-frame beta chains were retained. Records with the same CDR3 protein are collapsed into one entry carrying the most frequent genes and DNA. A total of around 97,000 distinct CDR3 sequences appear in this sample, about half of them only once. About a quarter of the sample rests with the top ten. The sequenced sample was blood. Receptor source: a man aged 40-49 years with Graves' hyperthyroidism.

This clonotype was counted ten times or more. This chain uses TRBV5-1 with TRBJ2-2; the D call may be TRBD1 or TRBD2 (5 bases each). The CDR3 contains 14 residues. Germline V gives CDR1 SGHRS, CDR2 YFSETQ. The V gene lost 6 bases and the J gene lost 4 bases, with 13 bases spanning the gap. CDR3 sequence (DNA): TGCGCCAGCAACTACGGGACGGCCACCGGGGAGCTGTTTTTT. Translated: CASNYGTATGELFF.

This clonotype was observed a few times. The chain carries TRBV28 and TRBJ1-5; D is undetermined. The germline V gene has CDR1 MDHEN and CDR2 SYDVKM. V lost 4 bases to trimming and J lost 4 bases, with 14 bases between them. There are 15 residues in the CDR3. CDR3 sequence reads: CASSSREDPNQPQHF. The CDR3 DNA reads as TGTGCCAGCAGTTCCCGGGAGGACCCGAATCAGCCCCAGCATTTT.

The chain has TRBV30 and TRBJ2-7, with TRBD2 matching over 8 bases. This CDR3 region has 15 residues. V was pared by 3 bases and J by 2 bases, with 9 bases of the junction left unmatched. Germline assignment: CDR1 GTSNPN and CDR2 SVGIG (reference sequence). CDR3 sequence: CAWSDSGLGAYEQYF. The CDR3, as DNA: TGTGCCTGGAGCGACTCGGGACTAGGGGCCTACGAGCAGTACTTC.

As regards this clonotype: At one end, the junction sequence differs from germline, possibly due to a read error. This rearrangement joins TRBV9 to TRBJ1-2, with D possibly TRBD1 on 6 matching bases. The length of the CDR3 is 15 residues. Germline values: CDR1 SGDLS, CDR2 YYNGEE. In nucleotides, the CDR3 is TGTGCCAGCAGTGTAGGTTTTGGGGGCGCCTATGGCTACACCTTC. This gives the protein CASSVGFGGAYGYTF.

Remarks on this clonotype: An end of the junction does not agree with germline; a read error may underlie this. The rearrangement joins TRBV7-6 to TRBJ2-3, with 10 bases aligning to TRBD2. The CDR3 totals 16 residues. Per the germline V gene, CDR1 is SGHVS and CDR2 is FNYEAQ. CDR3 sequence reads: CASKLSGGASTGTQYF. The CDR3 DNA sequence: TGTGCCAGCAAATTGAGCGGGGGGGCAAGCACAGGTACGCAGTATTTT.

Worth noting for this clonotype: A junction boundary mismatches the germline segment, possibly from a read error. CDR3 coding DNA: TGCGCCGGCAGCTTGTCAGATACGCAGTATTTT. Amino acids: CAGSLSDTQYF. The rearrangement uses TRBV5-1 and TRBJ2-3; D is unclear. The CDR3 runs to 11 residues. Germline loops: CDR1 SGHRS, CDR2 YFSETQ.

This clonotype has a count of ten or more. This chain connects TRBV19 to TRBJ2-5; D uncertain. The germline CDR1 and CDR2 sequences are LNHDA and SQIVND (reference sequence). The CDR3 is 15 residues long. The ends were cut back, 4 bases at V and 7 bases at J, with 19 bases in the middle. CDR3 in amino acids: CASSNLNWATRTQYF. The CDR3 coding sequence is TGTGCCAGTAGTAATCTTAATTGGGCCACGAGGACCCAGTACTTC.

This clonotype was counted ten times or more. The V call is TRBV12-3 or TRBV12-4, the J call TRBJ1-2; 8 nucleotides match TRBD1. V lost 4 bases, J lost 4 bases, and 5 bases stayed unmatched. This CDR3 has 14 residues. The CDR3 region is CASSSGQGPYGYTF. The CDR3 bases are TGTGCCAGCAGTTCCGGACAGGGACCCTATGGCTACACCTTC.

This clonotype was recorded many times. This chain links TRBV11-2 with TRBJ2-7, with 8 bases aligning to TRBD2. Losses at the gene ends were 2 bases for V and 4 bases for J; bases not matched to a gene: 7. This CDR3 comprises 15 residues. Looked up from germline, CDR1 is SGHAT and CDR2 is FQNNGV. CDR3 nucleotides: TGTGCCAGCAGCTTAACAGCGGGGGCCTCTTACGAGCAGTACTTC. As protein: CASSLTAGASYEQYF.

Points on this clonotype: A much larger clonotype is one base distant, so this may be a read error. V is TRBV2 and J is TRBJ2-2; D may match TRBD1 or TRBD2 (5 bases each). The CDR3 totals 16 residues. Germline CDR1 and CDR2: SNHLY and FYNNEI. The CDR3 region has the DNA TGTGCCAGCACCCCCACCGGGACGAGGAACACCGGGGAGCCGTTTTTT. Protein product: CASTPTGTRNTGEPFF. Combining the CDR3 with reference TRBV2 and TRBJ2-2 gives the whole variable domain EPEVTQTPSHQVTQMGQEVILRCVPISNHLYFYWYRQILGQKVEFLVSFYNNEISEKSEIFDDQFSVERPDGSNFTLKIRSTKLEDSAMYFCASTPTGTRNTGEPFFGEGSRLTVL.

The chain uses TRBV14 and TRBJ2-7; 12 positions match TRBD1. The CDR3 spans 16 residues. With 8 bases clipped from V and 6 bases from J, the junction kept 14 bases outside the gene matches. CDR1 SGHDN and CDR2 FVKESK come from the germline V gene. The DNA of the CDR3 is TGTGCCAGCTCACCACTGACGGGACAGGGGGCTGGCGAGCAGTACTTC. Protein: CASSPLTGQGAGEQYF.

This clonotype came up many times. This chain joins TRBV11-2 and TRBJ1-1; TRBD1 might be the D (6 bases). CDR1 is SGHAT, CDR2 FQNNGV, per germline. The V end was cut by 2 bases, the J end by 3 bases, with 7 bases between. This CDR3 comprises 13 residues. This CDR3 reads CASSLQGYTEAFF. The CDR3 region has the DNA TGTGCCAGCAGCTTACAGGGGTACACTGAAGCTTTCTTT.

This clonotype was picked up a small number of times. This rearrangement joins TRBV2 to TRBJ2-3; 7 bases are shared with TRBD1. This CDR3 is 20 amino acids long. Looked up from germline, CDR1 is SNHLY and CDR2 is FYNNEI. Trimming cost V 5 bases and J 3 bases; bases outside gene matches: 23. The DNA for the CDR3 is TGTGCCAGCAGTTTTGGGGTTGGAGGCAGGGGGTTTCGAAAAACAGATACGCAGTATTTT. Its protein product is CASSFGVGGRGFRKTDTQYF.

A note on this clonotype: This may arise from a read error, as a much more abundant clone is one base away. This chain connects TRBV5-1 to TRBJ2-7; 8 bases match TRBD1. The CDR3 consists of 17 residues. The junction had 11 bases not matched to a gene; V was cut back by 0 bases and J by 3 bases. Germline-derived CDR1 and CDR2 are SGHRS and YFSETQ. The CDR3 nucleotides are TGCGCCAGCAGCTTGGGAGGACAGGGTTACGGGGACTACGAGCAGTACTTC. It is translated as CASSLGGQGYGDYEQYF.

The chain has TRBV19 and TRBJ2-5; D might be TRBD2 (6 bases). The CDR3 loop spans 15 amino acids. Looked up from germline, CDR1 is LNHDA and CDR2 is SQIVND (reference sequence). Trimming took off 4 bases at V and 5 bases at J, with 17 bases between the two ends. CDR3 DNA sequence: TGTGCCAGTAGTAGAGGACAAGGAGGGGTGGAGACCCAGTACTTC. Amino acid sequence: CASSRGQGGVETQYF.

This clonotype was observed at least ten times. V gene TRBV20-1 combines with J gene TRBJ2-1; 16 nucleotides align to TRBD2. CDR3 length: 16 residues. J was trimmed by 4 bases and V by 6 bases; bases with no gene match: 6. Germline V CDR1 and CDR2: DFQATT, SNEGSKA (reference sequence). The CDR3 nucleotides are TGCAGTGCGTCGGGACTAGCGGGAGGGCTATACAATGAGCAGTTCTTC. Translated: CSASGLAGGLYNEQFF.

The chain uses TRBV7-2 and TRBJ2-1; tentatively, D is TRBD1 (6 bases). The V gene lost 0 bases and the J gene lost 11 bases, with 17 bases spanning the gap. The CDR3 runs to 15 residues. The germline gives CDR1 SGHTA, CDR2 FQGNSA. The CDR3 region has the DNA TGTGCCAGCAGCTTAGCGTATATGGGACACACCCAGCAGTTCTTC. This gives the protein CASSLAYMGHTQQFF. Variable domain in full (rest from reference TRBV7-2 and TRBJ2-1): GAGVSQSPSNKVTEKGKDVELRCDPISGHTALYWYRQSLGQGLEFLIYFQGNSAPDKSGLPSDRFSAERTGGSVSTLTIQRTQQEDSAVYLCASSLAYMGHTQQFFGPGTRLTVL.

The V gene is TRBV19, the J gene TRBJ1-3, with D hard to call. CDR1 and CDR2 from the germline V gene are LNHDA and SQIVND (reference sequence). The ends were cut back, 2 bases at V and 3 bases at J, with 5 bases in the middle. CDR3 length: 13 amino acids. This CDR3 is CASSITDGNTIYF. The CDR3 nucleotides read TGTGCCAGTAGTATAACGGATGGAAACACCATATATTTT.

The chain is built from TRBV7-9 and TRBJ1-5, with TRBD1 matching 10 bases. The J segment lost 4 bases and the V segment lost 5 bases, leaving 2 bases of the junction unmatched. In germline, CDR1 is SEHNR, CDR2 FQNEAQ (reference sequence). The CDR3 covers 14 residues. CDR3 in amino acids: CASSTDRGNQPQHF. CDR3 in DNA: TGTGCCAGCAGCACGGACAGGGGGAATCAGCCCCAGCATTTT.

On this clonotype itself: The junction differs from germline at one of its ends, possibly a read error. This chain links TRBV20-1 with TRBJ1-6; weak D call: TRBD1 (5 bases). The CDR3 runs 13 residues. Per the germline V gene, CDR1 is DFQATT and CDR2 is SNEGSKA (reference sequence). CDR3 sequence reads: CNAQRQSDSPLHF. DNA of the CDR3: TGCAATGCTCAACGACAGTCAGATTCACCCCTTCACTTT.

The V call is TRBV19, the J call TRBJ1-1; D gene unclear. Germline V CDR1 and CDR2: LNHDA, SQIVND (reference sequence). V was cut by 4 bases and J by 0 bases, with 6 bases left in between. The CDR3 runs 13 residues. CDR3 region: CASSTGLNTEAFF. DNA for the CDR3: TGTGCCAGTAGTACGGGATTGAACACTGAAGCTTTCTTT.

This clonotype appeared many times. This chain links TRBV5-8 with TRBJ2-3; 8 nucleotides match TRBD2. The germline CDR1 and CDR2 sequences are SGHTS and YDEGEE. The CDR3 runs to 16 residues. V trimming: 2 bases; J trimming: 2 bases; junction bases outside the gene matches: 7. The CDR3 spells CASSFGAGALTDTQYF. CDR3 coding DNA: TGTGCCAGCAGCTTTGGAGCGGGGGCCCTCACAGATACGCAGTATTTT.